The 4 T cell receptor beta chains in this list originate from one sample, sequenced in a study of cytomegalovirus exposure and HLA in healthy donors. Assay: immunoSEQ multiplex PCR; the TCRdb copy retains only in-frame clones and omits some. Here the sample spans 250,000 to 400,000 clones, approximately 86% being singletons. The sequenced material came from PBMCs. The source of these receptors is a man aged 30 to 45 in good health and CMV-seronegative.

CDR3 in DNA: TGTGCCAGCAGTTATTCCGGGACAGGGGTAACCTACGAGCAGTACTTC. Translated, it gives CASSYSGTGVTYEQYF. The chain joins TRBV6-5 to TRBJ2-7, with TRBD1 identical over 10 bases. This CDR3 comprises 16 residues. V lost 3 bases, J lost 2 bases, and 7 bases stayed unmatched. Germline CDR1 and CDR2: MNHEY and SVGAGI.

The V and J genes are TRBV5-1 and TRBJ1-1; no reliable D call. V was pared by 2 bases and J by 8 bases, with 10 bases between. CDR1 and CDR2 (germline): SGHRS, YFSETQ. The CDR3 length is 12 residues. For the CDR3, the DNA is TGCGCCAGCAGCTTTTCCTCAGGAGAAGCTTTCTTT. It yields the protein CASSFSSGEAFF.

This chain uses TRBV2 with TRBJ2-7, with no clear D. Trimming took 3 bases from V and 4 from J, leaving 13 bases between them. Per germline, CDR1 SNHLY and CDR2 FYNNEI. There are 14 residues in the CDR3. CDR3 DNA: TGTGCCAGCAGTGATGCCGGTTCCCGATACGAGCAGTACTTC. This sequence encodes CASSDAGSRYEQYF.

This clone was recorded a few times. V usage is TRBV9 and J usage is TRBJ1-6; tentative D call: TRBD1 (6 bases). CDR1 and CDR2 from the germline V gene are SGDLS and YYNGEE. V was pared by 0 bases and J by 6 bases, with 16 bases between. The CDR3 has 17 residues. The CDR3 DNA sequence: TGTGCCAGCAGCGTAGGAATGGGGGCAGGTAGTAATTCACCCCTCCACTTT. Amino acids: CASSVGMGAGSNSPLHF.